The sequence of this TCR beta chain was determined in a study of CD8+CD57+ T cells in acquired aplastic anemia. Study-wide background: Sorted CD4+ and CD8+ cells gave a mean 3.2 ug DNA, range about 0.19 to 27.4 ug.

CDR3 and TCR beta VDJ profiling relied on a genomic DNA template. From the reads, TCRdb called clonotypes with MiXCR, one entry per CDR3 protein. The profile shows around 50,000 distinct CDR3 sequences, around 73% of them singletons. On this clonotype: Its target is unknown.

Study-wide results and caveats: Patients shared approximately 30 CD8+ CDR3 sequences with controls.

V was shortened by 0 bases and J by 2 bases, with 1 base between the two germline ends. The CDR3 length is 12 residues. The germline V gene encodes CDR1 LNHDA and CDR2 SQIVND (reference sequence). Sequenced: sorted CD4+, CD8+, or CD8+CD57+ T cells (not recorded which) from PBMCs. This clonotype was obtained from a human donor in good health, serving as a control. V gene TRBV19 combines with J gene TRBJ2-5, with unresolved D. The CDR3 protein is CASSIDQETQYF. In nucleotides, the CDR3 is TGTGCCAGTAGTATAGATCAAGAGACCCAGTACTTC.